The rows below give T cell receptor beta chains drawn from one sample of a study of cytomegalovirus exposure and HLA in healthy donors. Profiled with immunoSEQ multiplex PCR; TCRdb holds only in-frame clones, not every one. This sample's table has roughly 30,000 clones. Specimen: PBMCs. The receptor source for this set is a woman aged 40 to 49 in good health and CMV-seropositive. Each CDR3 is given without its conserved first and last residue.

v_call	j_call	cdr3_aa
TRBV15	TRBJ1-2	ATRLDRTNRELGYT
TRBV30	TRBJ2-2	AWAPRRGNTGELF
TRBV30	TRBJ1-2	AWRKYNRGGYT
TRBV30	TRBJ1-6	AVSSYNSPLH
TRBV28	TRBJ2-7	ASSSQGVTSYEQY
TRBV29-1	TRBJ2-7	SVRGTSGSYEQY
TRBV5-1	TRBJ2-1	ASSPGGTSGRIEQF
TRBV7-9	TRBJ1-1	ASSLAGQGAKAEAF
TRBV30	TRBJ1-2	AWSPMRVGYT
TRBV2	TRBJ1-5	ASSEEGRSDQPQH
TRBV6-6	TRBJ2-3	ASNKGLAAANTQY
TRBV6-1	TRBJ2-3	ASRPGQGSDTQY
TRBV19	TRBJ1-1	ASSMGRGTSGSEAF
TRBV9	TRBJ2-7	ASSPWAGDQYEQY
TRBV5-1	TRBJ2-7	ASSLGGTGLYEQY
TRBV15	TRBJ1-6	ATSSRTGSYDSPLH
TRBV28	TRBJ2-6	ASSLTNPNVLT
TRBV7-9	TRBJ1-1	ASSPPVTEAF
TRBV7-3	TRBJ2-7	ASSLTGQGFYEQY
TRBV9	TRBJ2-7	ASSLLADPYEQY
TRBV4-3	TRBJ2-7	ASSQDSSGRVEQY
TRBV13	TRBJ2-3	ASSPETSGRRADTQY
TRBV5-1	TRBJ1-2	ASSPSRGQRYGYT
TRBV29-1	TRBJ2-7	SVMEWINEQY
TRBV6-1	TRBJ1-5	ASTTNRVGNQPQH
TRBV19	TRBJ2-2	ASSIEGTGVTGELF
TRBV7-3	TRBJ2-3	ASSPGARGGTQY
TRBV29-1	TRBJ1-2	SVEETGGNYGYT
TRBV5-4	TRBJ1-2	ASSSGTDYGYT
TRBV11-2	TRBJ2-7	ASSLGQVSSYEQY
TRBV5-4	TRBJ2-3	ASTFAGTDTQY
TRBV6-1	TRBJ2-3	ASSTQGSDTQY
TRBV6-5	TRBJ2-3	ASSDRYLENTQY
TRBV5-1	TRBJ1-2	ASSLGQGAGYT
TRBV18	TRBJ2-3	ASSPGADPSTDTQY
TRBV15	TRBJ1-5	ATGTNQPQH
TRBV9	TRBJ2-5	ASSVEGGEQLKETQY
TRBV11-2	TRBJ2-3	ASSKLAGGSSGHSDTQY
TRBV4-3	TRBJ1-2	ASSRGQGAYGYT
TRBV5-1	TRBJ2-5	ASSLAVGTGEGETQY
TRBV7-9	TRBJ2-1	ASSWGLAGGNSYNEQF
TRBV4-1	TRBJ2-5	ASSQDLEETQY
TRBV5-1	TRBJ1-2	ASSPSGNNYGYT
TRBV5-6	TRBJ1-2	ASSPGTGGGGYT
TRBV7-2	TRBJ1-2	ASSRQGYGYT
TRBV4-1	TRBJ2-4	ASSQGSGRVGIQY
TRBV7-9	TRBJ2-3	ASSLTGQGFHTQY
TRBV5-6	TRBJ2-7	ASKASGSASGQY
TRBV5-6	TRBJ2-7	ASSPPEGYEQY
TRBV6-5	TRBJ1-1	ASSYFGQGNTEAF
TRBV5-1	TRBJ1-1	ASSLGDTEAF
TRBV6-6	TRBJ2-7	ASSWQGAYEQY
TRBV20-1	TRBJ1-1	SARGGTEAF
TRBV5-1	TRBJ2-2	ASSWEGRGDLSTGELF